One and the same sample provided the 13 T cell receptor beta chains below, sequenced in a study of T cells in Graves' hyperthyroidism and ophthalmopathy (dated by TCRdb to 2018 to 2020). Libraries were constructed by multiplex PCR. The data were produced on an Illumina HiSeq 2000. Amplification of TCR beta CDR3 regions was carried out from RNA transcripts. The first round of RT-PCR for the TCR CDR3 was performed with the HTBI primer set and the Qiagen OneStep RT-PCR kit. TCRdb trimmed the raw reads at Q25, called clones with MiXCR and kept productive beta chains. CDR3 protein duplicates are merged, each entry listing the most common genes and DNA. Here the sample has about 380,000 distinct CDR3 sequences; roughly 18% occur a single time. The ten largest clones capture 35% to 50% of the sample. What was sequenced was blood. The receptor source for this set is a man between 18 and 35 years old with Graves' ophthalmopathy.

In its sample, this clonotype was seen many times. CDR3 sequence (DNA): TGTGCCAGCAGTTACTCTGCCAATGAGCAGTTCTTC. Translated, it gives CASSYSANEQFF. The V gene is TRBV6-2 or TRBV6-3, the J gene TRBJ2-1; no reliable D call. Germline lookup yields CDR1 MNHEY and CDR2 SVGEGT. The CDR3 is 12 residues long. The V end was cut by 0 bases, the J end by 6 bases, with 3 bases between.

This clonotype showed up many times. This chain links TRBV18 with TRBJ1-1; 7 nucleotides align to TRBD1. The V and J ends lost 6 bases and 8 bases, in that order; junction bases with no gene match: 6. Germline lookup yields CDR1 KGHSH and CDR2 LQKENI. The CDR3 has 12 amino acids. CDR3 amino acids: CASSQGGGEAFF. In DNA form, the CDR3 reads TGTGCCAGCTCGCAGGGGGGGGGAGAAGCTTTCTTT.

This clonotype appeared many times. As DNA, the CDR3 is TGTGCCAGCAGCTTAACTCCCCAATGGGGTGGCAATCAGCCCCAGCATTTT. As protein: CASSLTPQWGGNQPQHF. The chain couples TRBV7-2 to TRBJ1-5; D is undetermined. The CDR3 length is 17 residues. Trimming shortened V by 2 bases and J by 2 bases, and 16 bases separated the two germline ends. Germline V gene data show CDR1 as SGHTA and CDR2 as FQGNSA.

This clonotype was counted ten times or more. The V call is TRBV12-3 or TRBV12-4, the J call TRBJ1-2, with a weak D call TRBD1 (5 bases). The CDR3 has 14 residues. Trimming removed 4 bases from V and 4 bases from J, with 13 bases in between. Written as DNA, the CDR3 is TGTGCCAGCAGTTCCCCAGGGTTGGGCTATGGCTACACCTTC. Translation: CASSSPGLGYGYTF.

This clonotype was observed at least ten times. The V and J genes are TRBV2 and TRBJ2-3; the D is unclear. CDR1 and CDR2 from the germline V gene are SNHLY and FYNNEI. The CDR3 is 13 amino acids. Between the trimmed V and J ends, which lost 4 bases and 7 bases, there was a span of 12 bases. The CDR3 nucleotides are TGTGCCAGCAGTGGCCAAGCCGCAAATACGCAGTATTTT. Protein product: CASSGQAANTQYF. The full variable domain, completed using reference TRBV2 and TRBJ2-3, is EPEVTQTPSHQVTQMGQEVILRCVPISNHLYFYWYRQILGQKVEFLVSFYNNEISEKSEIFDDQFSVERPDGSNFTLKIRSTKLEDSAMYFCASSGQAANTQYFGPGTRLTVL.

The gene calls are TRBV11-2 and TRBJ1-2, with 7 positions matching TRBD1. The CDR3 contains 19 residues. Germline-derived CDR1 and CDR2 are SGHAT and FQNNGV. J lost 0 bases, V lost 4 bases, and 17 bases had no gene match. CDR3 region: CASSSIQGKKMPSNYGYTF. CDR3 DNA: TGTGCCAGCAGCTCGATACAGGGGAAAAAGATGCCTTCTAACTATGGCTACACCTTC.

This rearrangement joins TRBV6-1 to TRBJ1-1; 7 bases agree with TRBD1. Trimming removed 6 bases from V and 8 bases from J; junction bases left unmatched: 6. Germline V lookup: CDR1 MNHNS, CDR2 SASEGT. The CDR3 runs to 12 residues. The CDR3: CASRMGQREAFF. CDR3 bases: TGTGCCAGCAGGATGGGACAGCGGGAAGCTTTCTTT.

On this clonotype itself: Just one base apart from a much larger clone, this may be a read error. The CDR3 DNA is TGTGCCAGCAGCCATAAGGGCGGGGGGATCCGAGAGACCCAGTACTTC. It yields the protein CASSHKGGGIRETQYF. J is TRBJ2-5 and V is TRBV12-3 or TRBV12-4; 8 bases align to TRBD2. The ends lost 6 bases at V and 4 bases at J; junction bases unmatched: 13. The CDR3 contains 16 residues.

This chain uses TRBV7-9 with TRBJ2-6, with TRBD1 as a possible D gene (6 bases). CDR1 and CDR2 (germline): SEHNR, FQNEAQ (reference sequence). Trimming shortened V by 8 bases and J by 2 bases, and 10 bases separated the two germline ends. This CDR3 has 14 residues. In nucleotides, the CDR3 is TGTGCCAGCGGTGGGGGCGCTGGGGCCAACGTCCTGACTTTC. This codes for CASGGGAGANVLTF.

CDR3 residues: CASSLTGISYEQYF. The CDR3 DNA is TGTGCCAGCAGCCTCACAGGTATCTCCTACGAGCAGTACTTC. The chain joins TRBV13 to TRBJ2-7, with D possibly being TRBD1 (5 bases). The CDR3 extends over 14 amino acids. Trimming stripped 5 bases from V and 0 bases from J, with 11 bases between. Germline V gene lookup returns CDR1 PRHDT and CDR2 FYEKMQ (reference sequence). Filled out from reference TRBV13 and TRBJ2-7, the complete variable domain reads AAGVIQSPRHLIKEKRETATLKCYPIPRHDTVYWYQQGPGQDPQFLISFYEKMQSDKGSIPDRFSAQQFSDYHSELNMSSLELGDSALYFCASSLTGISYEQYFGPGTRLTVT.

This clonotype appeared once. The chain carries TRBV7-9 and TRBJ2-7, with 10 bases matching TRBD1. This CDR3 region has 14 residues. The germline gives CDR1 SEHNR, CDR2 FQNEAQ (reference sequence). V shed 5 bases and J 6 bases; nucleotides not matched to a gene: 7. This CDR3 is CASSLRTGGGEQYF. CDR3 nucleotide sequence: TGTGCCAGCAGCCTGCGGACAGGGGGAGGCGAGCAGTACTTC.

This clonotype was seen many times. The chain couples TRBV2 to TRBJ2-5; perhaps TRBD2 as D (6 bases). This CDR3 spans 14 amino acids. CDR1 is SNHLY, CDR2 FYNNEI, per germline. V lost 3 bases to trimming and J lost 5 bases, with 13 bases between them. CDR3 residues: CASSEYLASETQYF. The CDR3 DNA follows: TGTGCCAGCAGTGAGTACCTAGCGTCGGAGACCCAGTACTTC.

The chain joins TRBV7-9 to TRBJ2-4, with no clear D. The CDR3 spans 12 residues. The germline CDR1 and CDR2 sequences are SEHNR and FQNEAQ (reference sequence). Trimming left V 3 bases short and J 8 bases short, with 8 bases between. This CDR3 reads CASSFTAYIQYF. The CDR3 region has the DNA TGTGCCAGCAGCTTCACCGCATACATTCAGTACTTC. The complete variable domain, with remaining parts taken from reference TRBV7-9 and TRBJ2-4, reads DTGVSQNPRHKITKRGQNVTFRCDPISEHNRLYWYRQTLGQGPEFLTYFQNEAQLEKSRLLSDRFSAERPKGSFSTLEIQRTEQGDSAMYLCASSFTAYIQYFGAGTRLSVL.